This TCR beta chain was identified in a study of shared clonotypes between healthy human individuals. PBMC DNA, left unsorted, was sequenced on ten immunoSEQ deep assay plates. TCRdb's copy holds only in-frame clones and misses some; the assay was immunoSEQ multiplex PCR. The table lists about 470,000 clones, roughly 83% of them singletons. V shed 2 bases and J 6 bases; nucleotides not matched to a gene: 10. CDR1 is GTSNPN and CDR2 is SVGIG in the germline V gene (reference sequence). This CDR3 region has 16 residues. The chain employs TRBV30 and TRBJ1-5; 10 bases are a match to TRBD1. The TCR sequence derives from a middle-aged woman in good health. Some clones in this sample may be carry-over from other donors' samples. The sample consisted of PBMCs. The CDR3 protein is CAWSLKGQGVGQPQHF. CDR3 DNA sequence: TGTGCCTGGAGTTTAAAAGGACAGGGGGTAGGTCAGCCCCAGCATTTT.